This record covers a single T cell receptor (beta chain). The germline V and J ends were trimmed by 4 bases and 12 bases, with 12 bases remaining between them. This CDR3 has 12 amino acids. Using its own MiXCR run on the RT-PCR reads, TCRdb lists one record per CDR3 protein. The table lists fewer than 800,000 distinct CDR3 sequences, approximately 14% of them singletons. What was sequenced was memory CD4+ T cells from blood. The chain joins TRBV12-3 or TRBV12-4 to TRBJ1-4; tentatively, D is TRBD1 (5 bases). This TCR was sampled from a female donor in good health, serving as a healthy control. DNA for the CDR3: TGTGCCAGCAGTTGGGACCCGGGAGAACTGTTTTTT. Translating it yields CASSWDPGELFF.